This is a list of T cell receptor beta chains from one sample in a study of CD8 T cells in Susac syndrome. One entry per CDR3 protein results from TCRdb running MiXCR on the immunoSEQ multiplex PCR reads. This sample yields tens of thousands of distinct CDR3 sequences, of which 90% to 95% are seen a single time; less than 0.55% belongs to the top ten. The sample comprised CD8+ T cells from PBMCs. The receptors shown here come from a human donor with multiple sclerosis. Each CDR3 is given with its conserved first and last residue. A D gene is named only where the DNA matches it firmly. Some rows mark clone size as missing; the rest say once, few, many or name a class of expanded clone.

V,J,size,D,DNA,CDR3
TRBV28,TRBJ2-1,.,TRBD2,TGTGCCAGCAGTCGGGGGGTAGGATATGCTGAGCAGTTCTTC,CASSRGVGYAEQFF
TRBV28,TRBJ2-3,.,.,TGTGCCAGCAGTTTTGTTAGGGTCAGAACAGATACGCAGTATTTT,CASSFVRVRTDTQYF
TRBV7-3,TRBJ2-2,.,.,TGTGCCAGCAGCTTGGGCCTAGCAGTCGGGGAGCTGTTTTTT,CASSLGLAVGELFF
TRBV12-3/TRBV12-4,TRBJ2-2,.,.,TGTGCCAGCAGTTTAATCCAGGCCCGCACCGGGGAGCTGTTTTTT,CASSLIQARTGELFF
TRBV2,TRBJ1-4,.,.,TGTGCCAGTGTCGGGGCCTATCGTGGGCCTAATGAAAAACTGTTTTTT,CASVGAYRGPNEKLFF
TRBV19,TRBJ1-1,.,.,TGTGCCAGTAGGATCTACGGGGGTTCCGACACTGAAGCTTTCTTT,CASRIYGGSDTEAFF
TRBV19,TRBJ2-1,.,TRBD2,TGTGCCAGTAGTAGGGCGTCTAGCGGGAACAATGAGCAGTTCTTC,CASSRASSGNNEQFF
TRBV20-1,TRBJ1-3,.,.,TGCAGTGCTAGAGATCGCGAGTGGGGGAGTCTTAACACCATATATTTT,CSARDREWGSLNTIYF
TRBV7-6,TRBJ2-3,.,.,TGTGCCAGCAGCAAGTGGACCGAGGGGTATTATACGCAGTATTTT,CASSKWTEGYYTQYF
TRBV28,TRBJ1-6,.,.,TGTGCCAGCAGTTTATCTACTAGAGGGAGCCTCGATAATTCACCCCTCCACTTT,CASSLSTRGSLDNSPLHF
TRBV5-1,TRBJ1-1,once,TRBD1,TGCGCCAGCAGCACCGACAGGGGCGCGTCCCGTGAAGCTTTCTTT,CASSTDRGASREAFF
TRBV9,TRBJ2-1,once,TRBD2,TGTGCCAGCAGCCCCAGACTAGCGGGGGTCAATGAGCAGTTCTTC,CASSPRLAGVNEQFF
TRBV18,TRBJ2-1,.,.,TGTGCCAGCTCAAGGGTTTCGCTAAATGAGCAGTTCTTC,CASSRVSLNEQFF
TRBV7-2,TRBJ1-5,.,.,TGTGCCAGCAGCTTAACGGCAGGGAGCAATCAGCCCCAGCATTTT,CASSLTAGSNQPQHF
TRBV7-2,TRBJ2-1,.,.,TGTGCCAGCAGCTTAGAACTAGCCGGAGGCGATGAGCAGTTCTTC,CASSLELAGGDEQFF
TRBV28,TRBJ2-1,.,TRBD1,TGTGCCAGCAGTCCCTGGGTCGACAGGGTCAGGCAGTTCTTC,CASSPWVDRVRQFF
TRBV19,TRBJ2-1,.,TRBD2,TGTGCCAGTAGTTTAGCGGGGGGAGTCACCTACAATGAGCAGTTCTTC,CASSLAGGVTYNEQFF
TRBV7-6,TRBJ1-1,.,.,TGTGCCAGCAGCTCCCCCTCGGACGGACTGAACACTGAAGCTTTCTTT,CASSSPSDGLNTEAFF
TRBV27,TRBJ1-2,.,.,TGTGCCAGCTGGTATCCTAACTATGGCTACACCTTC,CASWYPNYGYTF
TRBV7-9,TRBJ2-2,.,TRBD2,TGTGCCAGCAGCTTAGCCACTAGCGGGAGGGCCTTCGGGGAGCTGTTTTTT,CASSLATSGRAFGELFF
TRBV6-4,TRBJ1-2,few,TRBD1,TGTGCCAGCAGTGACAGGGGGCCTTCTTTC,CASSDRGPSF
TRBV4-1,TRBJ2-4,.,.,TGCGCCAGCAGCCAGCCTCAGGGTTCTGGCATTCAGTACTTC,CASSQPQGSGIQYF
TRBV4-1,TRBJ2-5,.,TRBD2,TGCGCCAGCAGCCCCATTCCCGCGACTAGCGGGGGAGAGACCCAGTACTTC,CASSPIPATSGGETQYF
TRBV6-2/TRBV6-3,TRBJ2-1,.,.,TGTGCCAGCAGTCGATCCACAGATTCCCATTACAATGAGCAGTTCTTC,CASSRSTDSHYNEQFF